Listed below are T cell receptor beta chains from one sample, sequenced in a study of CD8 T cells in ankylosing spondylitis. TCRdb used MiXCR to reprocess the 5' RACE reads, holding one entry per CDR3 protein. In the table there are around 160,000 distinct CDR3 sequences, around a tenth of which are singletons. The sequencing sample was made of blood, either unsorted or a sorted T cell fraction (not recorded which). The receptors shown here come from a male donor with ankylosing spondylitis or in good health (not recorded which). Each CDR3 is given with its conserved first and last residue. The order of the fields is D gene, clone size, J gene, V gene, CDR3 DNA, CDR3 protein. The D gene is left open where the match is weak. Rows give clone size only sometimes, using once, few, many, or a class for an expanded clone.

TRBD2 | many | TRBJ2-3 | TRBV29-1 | TGCAGCGTGATACCTAGCGGAACTAGCACAGATACGCAGTATTTT | CSVIPSGTSTDTQYF
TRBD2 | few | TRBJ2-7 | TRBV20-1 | TGCAGTGCTAGAGATCTTGCCGGGACTAGCGGGAACGAGCAGTACTTC | CSARDLAGTSGNEQYF
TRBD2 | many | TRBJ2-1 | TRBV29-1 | TGCAGCGTTGAAGTCACAAGCGGGGGTTTCGATGAGCAGTTCTTC | CSVEVTSGGFDEQFF
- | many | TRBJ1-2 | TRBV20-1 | TGCAGTGCTCCGAGGGCATGGGATAACTATGGCTACACCTTC | CSAPRAWDNYGYTF
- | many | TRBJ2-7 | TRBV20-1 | TGCAGTGCTCTCGACCAACGGAGGGCCTACGAGCAGTACTTC | CSALDQRRAYEQYF
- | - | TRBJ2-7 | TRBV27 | TGTGCCAGCGCACACAACGCCAGGGCACACGAGCAGTACTTC | CASAHNARAHEQYF
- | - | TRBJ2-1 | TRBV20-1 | TGCAGTGCTAGCGGGGGCATCAGCTCCTACAATGAGCAGTTCTTC | CSASGGISSYNEQFF
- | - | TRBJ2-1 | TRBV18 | TGTGCCAGCTCACCACTCGGCGGAGGGGGCCTGAATGAGCAGTTCTTC | CASSPLGGGGLNEQFF
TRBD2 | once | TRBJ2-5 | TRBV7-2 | TGTGCCAGCAGCTTCGGGACTAGGGCGGAGACCCAGTACTTC | CASSFGTRAETQYF
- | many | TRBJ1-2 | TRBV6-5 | TGTGCCAGCAGTTACGCGAGAGACAGGCCTGATGTGTATGGCTACACCTTC | CASSYARDRPDVYGYTF
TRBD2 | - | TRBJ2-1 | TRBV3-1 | TGTGCCAGCAGCTATGGACTAGCGGGAGTTTCCTACAATGAGCAGTTCTTC | CASSYGLAGVSYNEQFF
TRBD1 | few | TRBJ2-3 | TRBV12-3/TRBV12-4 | TGTGCCAGCAGTTCCTACAGGGGGCGCGGGGCAGATACGCAGTATTTT | CASSSYRGRGADTQYF
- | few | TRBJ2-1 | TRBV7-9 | TGTGCCAGCAGCTTAATGCAGGCCAATGAGCAGTTCTTC | CASSLMQANEQFF
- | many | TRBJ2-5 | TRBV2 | TGTGCCAGCAGTGACGGGGTAGAGGAGACCCAGTACTTC | CASSDGVEETQYF
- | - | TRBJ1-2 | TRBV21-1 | TGTGCCAGCAGCAAGGGGGGTCGTGCCTATGGCTACACCTTC | CASSKGGRAYGYTF
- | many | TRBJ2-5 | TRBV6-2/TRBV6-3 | TGTGCCAGCAGTTACTCCGAACGGATACAAGAGACCCAGTACTTC | CASSYSERIQETQYF
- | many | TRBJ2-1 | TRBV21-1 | TGTGCCAGCAGCAAATCCGGACTAGCGGGAGGGTCCTCCTACAATGAGCAGTTCTTC | CASSKSGLAGGSSYNEQFF
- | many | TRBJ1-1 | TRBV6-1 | TGTGCCAGCAGTGAATACAGGGCTTATGCTTTCTTT | CASSEYRAYAFF
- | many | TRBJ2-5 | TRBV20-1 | TGCAGTGCTAGAGCTGGGGTGGGGGAGACCCAGTACTTC | CSARAGVGETQYF
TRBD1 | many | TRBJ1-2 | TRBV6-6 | TGTGCCAGCAGTTACGTGCAGGGGGCTTCTGGCTACACCTTC | CASSYVQGASGYTF
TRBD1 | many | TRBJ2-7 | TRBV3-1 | TGTGCCAGCAAGCCGACAGGGGGCTCCTACGAGCAGTACTTC | CASKPTGGSYEQYF
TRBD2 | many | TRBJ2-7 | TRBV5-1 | TGCGCCAGCAGTATCGGGACTAGCGGCGCCTACGAGCAGTACTTC | CASSIGTSGAYEQYF
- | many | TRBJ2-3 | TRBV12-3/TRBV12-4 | TGTGCCAGCAGTTTGGCAATCACAGATACGCAGTATTTT | CASSLAITDTQYF
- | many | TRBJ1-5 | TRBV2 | TGTGCCAGCACCCAAAGAACCGGGAGGGGTGATCCCCAGCATTTT | CASTQRTGRGDPQHF
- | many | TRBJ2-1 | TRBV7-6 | TGTGCCAGCAGCTCCCAACCCGGGAGATTACATGAGCAGTTCTTC | CASSSQPGRLHEQFF
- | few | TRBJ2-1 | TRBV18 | TGTGCCAGCTCAGACCGGAAGAGGACCTCTTCCTACAATGAGCAGTTCTTC | CASSDRKRTSSYNEQFF
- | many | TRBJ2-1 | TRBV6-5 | TGTGCCAGCAGTTTTGGACAGAGCTCCTACAATGAGCAGTTCTTC | CASSFGQSSYNEQFF
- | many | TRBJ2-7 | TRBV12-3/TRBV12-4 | TGTGCCAGCCCCTGGGGCTACGAGCAGTACTTC | CASPWGYEQYF
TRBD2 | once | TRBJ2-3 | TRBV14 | TGTGCCAGCAGTTGGAGCGGGGCAGATACGCAGTATTTT | CASSWSGADTQYF
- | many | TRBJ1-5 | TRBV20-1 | TGCAGTGCTAGGACCGGGGGGGTCAATCAGCCCCAGCATTTT | CSARTGGVNQPQHF
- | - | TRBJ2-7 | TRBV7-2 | TGTGCCAGCAGCTTACGATGGAGGTCCTACGAGCAGTACTTC | CASSLRWRSYEQYF
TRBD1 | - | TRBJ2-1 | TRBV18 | TGTGCCAGCTCACTCCGGGACAGGGCCTACAATGAGCAGTTCTTC | CASSLRDRAYNEQFF